This T cell receptor (beta chain) was sequenced in a study of cytomegalovirus exposure and HLA in healthy donors. Notes on the study in general: A later analysis appeared to link common viral pathogens to several of the most significant clusters.

Comments on this clone: Antigen unknown.

Use of 60 Vbeta and 13 Jbeta primers characterized the PCR. Assay used: immunoSEQ multiplex PCR; TCRdb lists only in-frame clones, some missing. The repertoire holds tens of thousands of clones, with over 70% as singletons. The V end was cut by 7 bases, the J end by 0 bases, with 16 bases between. Germline values: CDR1 MNHEY, CDR2 SMNVEV (reference sequence). The CDR3 sequence is 15 residues long. The specimen sequenced was PBMCs. This TCR derives from a girl aged 2 to 9 in good health and CMV-seropositive. The chain joins TRBV27 to TRBJ2-7; D is unclear. CDR3 protein: CASKLRLSRSYEQYF. CDR3 in DNA: TGTGCCAGCAAACTACGGCTGTCTCGCTCCTACGAGCAGTACTTC.